Sequencing of this TCR beta chain was carried out in a study of Tregs in tolerant kidney transplant recipients. Study-level points and caveats: In tolerant patients, donor-specific Tregs outgrew total Tregs, suggesting antigen-driven expansion.

V was trimmed by 0 bases and J by 4 bases, leaving 13 bases between them. The CDR3 totals 15 residues. CDR1 is SGHRS and CDR2 is YFSETQ in the germline V gene. Of note for this clone: Its target is unknown.

The assay was immunoSEQ multiplex PCR, and TCRdb's table has in-frame clones only and misses some. The sample shows about 64,000 clones, 87% of them seen only once. Mixed chimerism was transient after nonmyeloablative marrow transplants from related graft donors. Unstimulated regulatory T cells (CD4+CD25+CD127-), CD4+CD25- non-regulatory cells, CD4 and CD8 cells were FACS-sorted from thawed PBMCs. The clonotype originates from a human patient who received a combined kidney and bone marrow transplant. Some T cells may possibly be graft donor cells. The V call is TRBV5-1, the J call TRBJ1-1, with D possibly being TRBD1 (5 bases). Material: CD4+ T cells from blood (PBMCs), obtained 6 months after the transplant. This CDR3 is CASSLDGHPSTEAFF. Here the CDR3 DNA reads TGCGCCAGCAGCTTGGACGGACACCCGAGCACTGAAGCTTTCTTT.